Presented here are 27 T cell receptor beta chains from one specimen sequenced in a study of T-cell memory formation after mild COVID-19. TCRdb recomputed calls from the 5' RACE reads with MiXCR, one row per CDR3 protein. The table shows 180,000 or so distinct CDR3 sequences, with roughly 17% occurring only once. Sequencing input: PBMCs or a T cell subset sorted from them (not recorded which). These receptors were obtained from an adult woman who had mild COVID-19 (a few samples of this study predate the infection). Cell type and time point are not known.

The V gene is TRBV6-6, the J gene TRBJ2-7, with TRBD1 matching over 11 bases. The ends lost 2 bases at V and 1 base at J; junction bases unmatched: 7. CDR1 and CDR2 (germline): MNHNY, SVGAGI (reference sequence). The CDR3 length is 17 residues. The CDR3 DNA sequence: TGTGCCAGCAGTTACCGTCCCCGGGACAGGGGGTCCTACGAGCAGTACTTC. It encodes CASSYRPRDRGSYEQYF.

The gene calls are TRBV12-3 or TRBV12-4 and TRBJ1-1, with a tentative D call TRBD1 (5 bases). This CDR3 region has 13 residues. Trimming pared 5 bases from V and 11 bases from J, leaving 18 bases between. This CDR3 reads CASSERAARGAFF. CDR3 sequence (DNA): TGTGCCAGCAGTGAAAGGGCCGCTCGGGGGGCTTTCTTT.

In its sample, this clonotype was seen a few times. The chain employs TRBV12-3 or TRBV12-4 and TRBJ1-6, with 11 bases lining up with TRBD1. This CDR3 is built from 15 residues. Trimming cost V 6 bases and J 8 bases; bases outside gene matches: 6. The CDR3 sequence is CASRLRGQGDSPLHF. CDR3 DNA sequence: TGTGCCAGCAGACTACGGGGACAGGGGGATTCACCCCTCCACTTT.

This clonotype has at least ten counts. This sequence joins TRBV4-1 and TRBJ2-7, with D tentatively TRBD1 or TRBD2 (5 bases each). This CDR3 comprises 18 residues. V lost 2 bases and J 0 bases, leaving 20 bases between the germline ends. Germline V gene data show CDR1 as MGHRA and CDR2 as YSYEKL. This CDR3 reads CASSQRGSEFSSSYEQYF. Here the CDR3 DNA reads TGCGCCAGCAGCCAACGGGGCAGCGAATTCTCCAGCTCCTACGAGCAGTACTTC.

This sequence joins TRBV5-4 and TRBJ2-7, with 8 bases aligning to TRBD2. CDR1 SGHNT and CDR2 YYREEE come from the germline V gene (reference sequence). The CDR3 is made up of 12 amino acids. V shed 4 bases, J shed 7 bases, and the junction held 4 bases outside the gene matches. The CDR3 region is CASSQTGGEQYF. The CDR3 DNA sequence: TGTGCCAGCAGCCAGACGGGAGGGGAGCAGTACTTC.

This clonotype appeared a single time. The CDR3 loop reads CASSQGVQFGIINYGYTF. The CDR3 nucleotides are TGTGCCAGCAGCCAAGGTGTGCAGTTTGGCATAATCAACTATGGCTACACCTTC. The chain employs TRBV3-1 and TRBJ1-2, with no clear D. The CDR3 length is 18 residues. CDR1 and CDR2 from the germline V gene are LGHDT and YNNKEL (reference sequence). V lost 1 base to trimming and J lost 2 bases, with 20 bases between them.

V is TRBV10-3 and J is TRBJ2-4; TRBD2 matches 10 bases. V lost 0 bases, J lost 3 bases, and 2 bases stayed unmatched. The V gene's germline CDR1 is ENHRY and CDR2 SYGVKD. The CDR3 consists of 16 residues. CDR3 DNA: TGTGCCATCAGTGAGTCCTGGACTAGCGGCAAAAACATTCAGTACTTC. It specifies CAISESWTSGKNIQYF.

The chain links TRBV11-2 to TRBJ1-5; weak D call: TRBD1 (6 bases). The CDR3 sequence is 14 residues long. CDR1 and CDR2 (germline): SGHAT, FQNNGV. V lost 5 bases to trimming and J lost 1 base, with 9 bases between them. This chain's CDR3 is CASSQGKSNQPQHF. CDR3 nucleotides: TGTGCCAGCAGCCAGGGGAAGAGCAATCAGCCCCAGCATTTT. The whole variable domain, filled in from reference TRBV11-2 and TRBJ1-5, reads EAGVAQSPRYKIIEKRQSVAFWCNPISGHATLYWYQQILGQGPKLLIQFQNNGVVDDSQLPKDRFSAERLKGVDSTLKIQPAKLEDSAVYLCASSQGKSNQPQHFGDGTRLSIL.

The V call is TRBV13, the J call TRBJ1-5, with TRBD1 identical over 7 bases. CDR1 PRHDT and CDR2 FYEKMQ come from the germline V gene (reference sequence). CDR3 length equals 17 residues. V shed 2 bases, J shed 2 bases, and the junction held 9 bases outside the gene matches. The CDR3 region is CASSLRTGRRGNQPQHF. As DNA, the CDR3 is TGTGCCAGCAGCTTAAGGACAGGCAGGAGGGGCAATCAGCCCCAGCATTTT.

The V gene is TRBV7-2, the J gene TRBJ2-4; TRBD1 matches at 10 bases. The CDR3 loop spans 18 amino acids. Per germline, CDR1 SGHTA and CDR2 FQGNSA. The V and J ends lost 1 base and 1 base, in that order; junction bases with no gene match: 7. CDR3 nucleotide sequence: TGTGCCAGCAGCTTAGTCTTCCGGGGACAGGGGGCCAAAAACATTCAGTACTTC. Its protein is CASSLVFRGQGAKNIQYF.

The rearrangement uses TRBV30 and TRBJ2-2, with no clear D. This CDR3 spans 11 amino acids. Trimming removed 3 bases at V and 6 bases at J, with 5 bases between. The germline V gene has CDR1 GTSNPN and CDR2 SVGIG (reference sequence). The CDR3 DNA is TGTGCCTGGAGAAGGTCCGGGGAGCTGTTTTTT. As protein: CAWRRSGELFF.

This clonotype has only a few counts. The chain is built from TRBV9 and TRBJ2-2; tentative D call: TRBD1 (6 bases). The CDR3 has 14 amino acids. Germline V gene data show CDR1 as SGDLS and CDR2 as YYNGEE. Trimming removed 5 bases from V and 6 bases from J, with 14 bases in between. CDR3 region: CASSEQGNPGELFF. The CDR3 DNA reads TGTGCCAGCAGTGAACAGGGTAACCCCGGGGAGCTGTTTTTT.

The genes are TRBV20-1 and TRBJ1-2; tentative D call: TRBD1 (5 bases). The CDR3 runs to 14 residues. V lost 1 base to trimming and J lost 4 bases, with 13 bases between them. Germline V gene lookup returns CDR1 DFQATT and CDR2 SNEGSKA (reference sequence). The CDR3 reads CSARGGEGPYGYTF. CDR3 in DNA: TGCAGTGCTAGAGGGGGGGAGGGGCCCTATGGCTACACCTTC.

This clonotype showed up many times. This rearrangement joins TRBV7-3 to TRBJ2-3, with D possibly being TRBD2 (6 bases). The CDR3 sequence is 14 residues long. V lost 5 bases, J lost 0 bases, and 9 bases lay in between. CDR1 is SGHTA, CDR2 FQGTGA, per germline. CDR3 sequence reads: CASSRGTSTDTQYF. DNA of the CDR3: TGTGCCAGCAGCCGCGGGACTAGCACAGATACGCAGTATTTT.

The chain carries TRBV11-3 and TRBJ2-5; D is possibly TRBD2 (6 bases). CDR1 and CDR2 from the germline V gene are SGHNT and YENEEA. V dropped 2 bases and J dropped 6 bases, with 10 bases sitting between them. This CDR3 has 13 amino acids. The CDR3 protein is CASSLPGAKTQYF. The CDR3 region has the DNA TGTGCCAGCAGCTTACCGGGAGCAAAGACCCAGTACTTC. Combining the CDR3 with reference TRBV11-3 and TRBJ2-5 gives the whole variable domain EAGVVQSPRYKIIEKKQPVAFWCNPISGHNTLYWYLQNLGQGPELLIRYENEEAVDDSQLPKDRFSAERLKGVDSTLKIQPAELGDSAVYLCASSLPGAKTQYFGPGTRLLVL.

This clonotype was observed many times. The rearrangement joins TRBV7-2 to TRBJ2-1; the match to TRBD2 covers 10 bases. This CDR3 has 15 residues. Trimming took 5 bases from V and 7 from J; bases not matched to a gene: 8. From germline, CDR1 is SGHTA and CDR2 FQGNSA. The CDR3 reads CASSILAGSANEQFF. In DNA, the CDR3 is TGTGCCAGCAGCATACTAGCGGGGAGCGCAAATGAGCAGTTCTTC.

This clonotype was found a few times. V and J are TRBV7-8 and TRBJ2-1; 9 bases map to TRBD1. Germline CDR1 SGHVS, CDR2 FQNEAQ. CDR3 length: 15 residues. With V trimmed by 7 bases and J by 8 bases, 12 bases remained unmatched. CDR3 in amino acids: CASTNYRDRVHEQFF. The CDR3 coding sequence is TGTGCCAGCACCAACTACCGGGACAGGGTCCATGAGCAGTTCTTC.

The V gene is TRBV15, the J gene TRBJ1-4; possibly TRBD1 for D (6 bases). Germline V gives CDR1 LNHNV, CDR2 YYDKDF (reference sequence). V lost 5 bases, J lost 10 bases, and 17 bases lay in between. The CDR3 sequence is 14 residues long. CDR3 sequence reads: CATSERGVSGKLFF. DNA of the CDR3: TGTGCCACCAGCGAAAGGGGGGTTAGTGGAAAACTGTTTTTT. The full variable domain, completed using reference TRBV15 and TRBJ1-4, is DAMVIQNPRYQVTQFGKPVTLSCSQTLNHNVMYWYQQKSSQAPKLLFHYYDKDFNNEADTPDNFQSRRPNTSFCFLDIRSPGLGDTAMYLCATSERGVSGKLFFGSGTQLSVL.

The chain couples TRBV5-1 to TRBJ1-5, with TRBD1 matching over 7 bases. Germline-derived CDR1 and CDR2 are SGHRS and YFSETQ. V lost 3 bases to trimming and J lost 2 bases; unmatched junction nucleotides: 2. The CDR3 covers 14 residues. The CDR3 DNA reads as TGCGCCAGCAGCTATACAGGGGGCAATCAGCCCCAGCATTTT. Its protein product is CASSYTGGNQPQHF. The complete variable domain, with remaining parts taken from reference TRBV5-1 and TRBJ1-5, reads KAGVTQTPRYLIKTRGQQVTLSCSPISGHRSVSWYQQTPGQGLQFLFEYFSETQRNKGNFPGRFSGRQFSNSRSEMNVSTLELGDSALYLCASSYTGGNQPQHFGDGTRLSIL.

Many counts were recorded for this clonotype. The V and J genes are TRBV6-1 and TRBJ2-1, with TRBD1 matching 7 bases. Trimming took 6 bases from V and 0 from J; bases not matched to a gene: 5. CDR3 length equals 15 residues. Germline V gives CDR1 MNHNS, CDR2 SASEGT. CDR3 in amino acids: CASSRTGRSYNEQFF. The CDR3 DNA is TGTGCCAGCAGCAGGACAGGACGCTCCTACAATGAGCAGTTCTTC.

J is TRBJ2-7 and V is TRBV9; D tentatively reads TRBD1 or TRBD2 (5 bases each). This CDR3 region has 15 residues. With 0 bases removed from V and 3 bases from J, the gap between germline ends came to 13 bases. Germline lookup yields CDR1 SGDLS and CDR2 YYNGEE. The CDR3 is CASSVDMGTLYEQYF. CDR3 in DNA: TGTGCCAGCAGCGTAGACATGGGGACCCTCTACGAGCAGTACTTC.

This clonotype was observed a few times. The gene calls are TRBV7-3 and TRBJ2-2; the match to TRBD2 covers 12 bases. Losses at the gene ends were 5 bases for V and 6 bases for J; bases not matched to a gene: 7. Germline CDR1 SGHTA, CDR2 FQGTGA. The CDR3 consists of 16 residues. CDR3 nucleotide sequence: TGTGCCAGCAGCCCACTGGGACTAGCGGGCGCCGGGGAGCTGTTTTTT. Translated, it gives CASSPLGLAGAGELFF.

This clonotype came up a few times. The genes are TRBV20-1 and TRBJ1-6; perhaps TRBD1 as D (6 bases). CDR1 and CDR2 from the germline V gene are DFQATT and SNEGSKA (reference sequence). Trimming took 4 bases from V and 5 from J, leaving 12 bases between them. This CDR3 comprises 14 residues. The chain's CDR3 is CSAKQGWNNSPLHF. The DNA for the CDR3 is TGCAGTGCTAAACAGGGATGGAATAATTCACCCCTCCACTTT.

This clonotype has at least ten counts. This sequence joins TRBV12-3 or TRBV12-4 and TRBJ1-5; no clear D. V shed 6 bases and J shed 4 bases, with 7 bases lying between them. This CDR3 is 12 amino acids long. CDR3 nucleotides: TGTGCCAGCAGCTTTTCAAATCAGCCCCAGCATTTT. It translates to CASSFSNQPQHF.

The rearrangement links TRBV7-2 to TRBJ2-7, with TRBD2 matching 8 bases. The ends lost 5 bases at V and 4 bases at J; junction bases unmatched: 7. Germline V CDR1 and CDR2: SGHTA, FQGNSA. There are 14 residues in the CDR3. In DNA, the CDR3 is TGTGCCAGCAGCGGAGCGGGAGTGATTTACGAGCAGTACTTC. Its translation: CASSGAGVIYEQYF.

This clonotype was found a few times. V gene TRBV7-9 combines with J gene TRBJ2-1; D may match TRBD1 or TRBD2 (5 bases each). V lost 4 bases to trimming and J lost 6 bases, with 13 bases between them. The CDR3 is 14 residues long. Germline V gene sequence: CDR1 SEHNR, CDR2 FQNEAQ (reference sequence). The CDR3 bases are TGTGCCAGCAGCTCGCGACAGCGGCGCAATGAGCAGTTCTTC. Translating gives CASSSRQRRNEQFF.

This clonotype has only a few counts. V and J are TRBV28 and TRBJ2-7; 7 nucleotides match TRBD2. This CDR3 contains 12 residues. Unmatched junction bases numbered 4, after V lost 8 bases and J lost 3 bases. Germline CDR1 MDHEN, CDR2 SYDVKM. Written as DNA, the CDR3 is TGTGCCAGCCGTACTAGCGTCTACGAGCAGTACTTC. The encoded protein is CASRTSVYEQYF.